This T cell receptor beta chain was captured in a study of cytomegalovirus exposure and HLA in healthy donors. The CDR3 loop spans 17 amino acids. Germline V gene sequence: CDR1 LNHNV, CDR2 YYDKDF (reference sequence). Trimming removed 4 bases from V and 0 bases from J, with 13 bases in between. Researchers ran the PCR with 60 Vbeta and 13 Jbeta primers. In the authors' methods: Later, an analysis found 75 million to 100 million unique TCR beta chains, and approximately 10 million of these were shared. Sequencing used immunoSEQ multiplex PCR; TCRdb keeps in-frame clones, though not all of them. V and J calls and clone size are those listed in that table; D and trimming were worked out from the DNA. The repertoire holds 55,000 to 75,000 clones, with roughly 80% as singletons.

The source material was PBMCs. V gene TRBV15 combines with J gene TRBJ2-6; weak D call: TRBD1 (7 bases). The TCR originated in a girl aged 5 to 17 in good health and CMV-seropositive. CDR3 coding DNA: TGTGCCACCAGCACCCCAGGGGGGATCTCTGGGGCCAACGTCCTGACTTTC. Amino acids: CATSTPGGISGANVLTF.